Listed below are T cell receptor beta chains from one sample, sequenced in a study of shared clonotypes between healthy human individuals. Using immunoSEQ multiplex PCR, the repertoire was profiled, and TCRdb retains in-frame clones only, with some absent. This table has 400,000 to 500,000 clones, 76% appearing once. The sequencing input was PBMCs. These receptors originate from a woman aged 35 to 49 in good health. Some clones in this sample may be carry-over from other donors' samples. Both conserved end residues are part of each CDR3. Each record gives: D gene, clone size, V gene, J gene, CDR3 protein, CDR3 DNA. D genes are given only for firm matches. Clone size is not always given. Where it is, it says once, few, many or a class for expanded clones.

D: -; size: many; V: TRBV4-2; J: TRBJ1-1; CDR3: CASSQDGRAGTEAFF; DNA: TGTGCCAGCAGCCAAGATGGGCGGGCAGGCACTGAAGCTTTCTTT
D: -; size: -; V: TRBV28; J: TRBJ1-3; CDR3: CASSLSPEDSGNTIYF; DNA: TGTGCCAGCAGTTTATCGCCAGAAGACTCTGGAAACACCATATATTTT
D: -; size: -; V: TRBV5-8; J: TRBJ1-2; CDR3: CASSLDRAGFDF; DNA: TGTGCCAGCAGCTTGGACCGGGCCGGCTTCGACTTC
D: -; size: -; V: TRBV7-8; J: TRBJ2-2; CDR3: CASSLAGATSNTGELFF; DNA: TGTGCCAGCAGCTTAGCAGGGGCGACCTCTAACACCGGGGAGCTGTTTTTT
D: -; size: -; V: TRBV28; J: TRBJ1-3; CDR3: CASSFRNTIYF; DNA: TGTGCCAGCAGTTTCAGAAACACCATATATTTT
D: TRBD1; size: -; V: TRBV2; J: TRBJ2-1; CDR3: CASTRQGSDEQFF; DNA: TGTGCCAGCACCCGACAGGGGAGCGATGAGCAGTTCTTC
D: TRBD2; size: -; V: TRBV6-5; J: TRBJ2-2; CDR3: CASTTGTSGTGELFF; DNA: TGTGCCAGCACCACCGGGACTAGCGGGACCGGGGAGCTGTTTTTT
D: TRBD1; size: -; V: TRBV5-1; J: TRBJ2-7; CDR3: CASTLDNTGVGYEQYF; DNA: TGCGCCAGCACCCTCGATAACACAGGGGTAGGGTACGAGCAGTACTTC
D: -; size: few; V: TRBV7-6; J: TRBJ2-1; CDR3: CASRRLANSYNEQFF; DNA: TGTGCCAGCAGACGTCTAGCGAATTCCTACAATGAGCAGTTCTTC
D: TRBD1; size: -; V: TRBV5-4; J: TRBJ2-7; CDR3: CASSSDRGQYEQYF; DNA: TGTGCCAGCAGCTCCGACAGGGGGCAATACGAGCAGTACTTC
D: TRBD1; size: -; V: TRBV7-2; J: TRBJ2-7; CDR3: CACSLGTGSAYEQYF; DNA: TGTGCCTGCAGCTTAGGGACAGGATCCGCCTACGAGCAGTACTTC
D: -; size: few; V: TRBV11-1; J: TRBJ1-5; CDR3: CASSPGLSNQPQHF; DNA: TGTGCCAGCAGCCCGGGCCTTAGCAATCAGCCCCAGCATTTT
D: TRBD1; size: -; V: TRBV28; J: TRBJ1-2; CDR3: CASSSQPTGTNYGYTF; DNA: TGTGCCAGCAGTTCCCAACCGACAGGGACCAACTATGGCTACACCTTC
D: -; size: -; V: TRBV7-3; J: TRBJ2-1; CDR3: CASSLNAGSRIFYNEQFF; DNA: TGTGCCAGCAGCTTAAACGCCGGGTCTAGAATCTTCTACAATGAGCAGTTCTTC
D: TRBD1; size: -; V: TRBV11-2; J: TRBJ2-1; CDR3: CASSLGQGAWDEQFF; DNA: TGTGCCAGCAGCCTCGGACAGGGGGCGTGGGATGAGCAGTTCTTC
D: -; size: -; V: TRBV2; J: TRBJ1-2; CDR3: CASTGRRGGYTF; DNA: TGTGCCAGCACAGGGAGAAGGGGTGGCTACACCTTC
D: -; size: -; V: TRBV10-1; J: TRBJ1-1; CDR3: CASSEFGQPNTEAFF; DNA: TGCGCCAGCAGTGAGTTCGGACAGCCGAACACTGAAGCTTTCTTT
D: -; size: -; V: TRBV4-2; J: TRBJ1-1; CDR3: CASSHLSSRGTEAFF; DNA: TGTGCCAGCAGCCATCTAAGTTCCCGAGGGACTGAAGCTTTCTTT
D: -; size: -; V: TRBV7-9; J: TRBJ1-1; CDR3: CASHLQRDLNTEAFF; DNA: TGTGCCAGCCACCTCCAGAGGGACCTGAACACTGAAGCTTTCTTT
D: TRBD2; size: many; V: TRBV15; J: TRBJ2-1; CDR3: CATSRDRLAGAVEQFF; DNA: TGTGCCACCAGCAGAGATAGACTAGCGGGAGCCGTTGAGCAGTTCTTC
D: -; size: -; V: TRBV11-3; J: TRBJ1-1; CDR3: CASSLSGPGLLDAFF; DNA: TGTGCCAGCAGCTTAAGCGGGCCAGGGTTACTTGACGCTTTCTTT
D: -; size: -; V: TRBV2; J: TRBJ2-7; CDR3: CASSTRDTKTYEQYF; DNA: TGTGCCAGCAGTACACGGGACACAAAGACCTACGAGCAGTACTTC
D: -; size: many; V: TRBV19; J: TRBJ2-6; CDR3: CASSTGLVLTF; DNA: TGTGCCAGTAGTACGGGCCTCGTCCTGACTTTC
D: -; size: -; V: TRBV2; J: TRBJ1-2; CDR3: CASRGGVGGYTF; DNA: TGTGCCAGCCGGGGTGGGGTCGGTGGCTACACCTTC
D: -; size: -; V: TRBV7-2; J: TRBJ2-6; CDR3: CASSLVAGAGANVLTF; DNA: TGTGCCAGCAGCTTAGTCGCTGGGGCTGGGGCCAACGTCCTGACTTTC
D: TRBD1; size: -; V: TRBV16; J: TRBJ1-2; CDR3: CASSQSWGQAGGYTF; DNA: TGTGCCAGCAGCCAATCCTGGGGACAGGCTGGCGGCTACACCTTC
D: TRBD1; size: -; V: TRBV7-9; J: TRBJ1-4; CDR3: CASSQGGSYNEKLFF; DNA: TGTGCCAGCAGCCAAGGGGGCAGTTATAATGAAAAACTGTTTTTT
D: -; size: -; V: TRBV10-1; J: TRBJ1-2; CDR3: CASRLNIQRAFSDYGYTF; DNA: TGCGCCAGCAGGCTAAACATCCAGAGGGCCTTTTCAGACTATGGCTACACCTTC
D: TRBD2; size: -; V: TRBV7-3; J: TRBJ2-3; CDR3: CASSLGLVGTDTQYF; DNA: TGTGCCAGCAGCCTAGGACTAGTGGGCACAGATACGCAGTATTTT
D: TRBD1; size: -; V: TRBV29-1; J: TRBJ2-1; CDR3: CSVGGPQGNEQFF; DNA: TGCAGCGTTGGGGGACCACAGGGGAATGAGCAGTTCTTC
D: -; size: -; V: TRBV7-9; J: TRBJ2-3; CDR3: CASSLSWDTQYF; DNA: TGTGCCAGCAGCCTTTCGTGGGATACGCAGTATTTT
D: -; size: -; V: TRBV29-1; J: TRBJ2-7; CDR3: CSVGGGGIVYEQYF; DNA: TGCAGCGTTGGAGGGGGAGGGATCGTTTACGAGCAGTACTTC
D: TRBD2; size: -; V: TRBV4-1; J: TRBJ2-7; CDR3: CASSQGTSGTFEQYF; DNA: TGCGCCAGCAGCCAAGGGACTAGCGGCACCTTTGAGCAGTACTTC